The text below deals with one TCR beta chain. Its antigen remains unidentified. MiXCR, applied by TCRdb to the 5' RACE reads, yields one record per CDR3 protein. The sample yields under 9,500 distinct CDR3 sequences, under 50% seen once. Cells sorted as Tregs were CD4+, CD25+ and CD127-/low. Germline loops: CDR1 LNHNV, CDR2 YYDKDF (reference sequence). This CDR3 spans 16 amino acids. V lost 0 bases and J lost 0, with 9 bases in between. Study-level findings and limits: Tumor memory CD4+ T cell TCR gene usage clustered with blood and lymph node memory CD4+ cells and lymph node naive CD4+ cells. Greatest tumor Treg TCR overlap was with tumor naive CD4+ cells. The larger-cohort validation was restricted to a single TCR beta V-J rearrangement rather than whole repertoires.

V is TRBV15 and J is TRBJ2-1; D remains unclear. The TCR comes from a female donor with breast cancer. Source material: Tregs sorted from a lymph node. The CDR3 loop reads CATSREQFSSYNEQFF. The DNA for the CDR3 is TGTGCCACCAGCAGAGAGCAGTTCAGCTCCTACAATGAGCAGTTCTTC.